Listed below are T cell receptor beta chains from one sample, sequenced in a study of blood T cells in healthy people across ages. Using its own MiXCR run on the 5' RACE reads, TCRdb lists one record per CDR3 protein. The sample records about 680,000 distinct CDR3 sequences, approximately 49% being singletons. Sequences were obtained from blood. These receptors were collected from a woman aged 60-70 years in good health. CDR3s include the opening cysteine and the closing phenylalanine or tryptophan. Each record gives: J gene, V gene, clone size, D gene, CDR3 DNA, CDR3 protein. The D gene is left open where the match is weak. The size of a clone is reported for some rows only, either as once, few or many, or as a class for expanded clones.

>TRBJ2-5|TRBV20-1|few|.
TGCAGTGCTAGGAAGGACACGTCAAGGGAGACCCAGTACTTC
CSARKDTSRETQYF
>TRBJ2-7|TRBV28|.|TRBD2
TGTGCCAGCAGTAGTTTACGGGGGGGCAGGCCTACCTACGAGCAGTACTTC
CASSSLRGGRPTYEQYF
>TRBJ1-1|TRBV7-3|few|.
TGTGCCAGCAGCTTTGAGAGGAACACTGAAGCTTTCTTT
CASSFERNTEAFF
>TRBJ2-7|TRBV4-3|.|.
TGCGCCAGCAGCCAAGAGGGACCCTCCGAAATGCTGGGGGAGCAGTACTTC
CASSQEGPSEMLGEQYF
>TRBJ2-1|TRBV4-3|few|TRBD2
TGCGCCAGCAGCCTCCGGACTAGTGGTCTTTGGAATGAGCAGTTCTTC
CASSLRTSGLWNEQFF
>TRBJ1-1|TRBV7-2|many|.
TGTGCCAGCGCGAATGGACAGAAGTATACGCAGGCTTTCTTT
CASANGQKYTQAFF
>TRBJ2-5|TRBV5-1|.|TRBD2
TGCGCCAGCAGCTTGACTAGCGGGAGGCCAGGAGAGACCCAGTACTTC
CASSLTSGRPGETQYF
>TRBJ2-7|TRBV7-2|.|.
TGTGCCAGCAGCTTAGCCTACACCTACAATGAGCAGTACTTC
CASSLAYTYNEQYF
>TRBJ1-4|TRBV7-9|.|.
TGTGCCAGCAGCTTAGCCTCGTCAACAACTAATGAAAAACTGTTTTTT
CASSLASSTTNEKLFF
>TRBJ2-3|TRBV4-2|once|.
TGTGCCAGCAGCCAAGGAACGGTTGGAGATACGCAGTATTTT
CASSQGTVGDTQYF
>TRBJ2-2|TRBV2|.|TRBD2
TGTGCCAGCAGGGGGACTAGCGGGAGCGCCGGGGAGCTGTTTTTT
CASRGTSGSAGELFF
>TRBJ2-3|TRBV7-7|.|.
TGTGCTAGCAGCTCGGGACTCTCAGGGACAGATACGCAGTATTTT
CASSSGLSGTDTQYF
>TRBJ1-2|TRBV10-3|few|TRBD1
TGTGCCGCGGGACAGGGGAATTATGGCTACACCTTC
CAAGQGNYGYTF
>TRBJ2-1|TRBV3-1|.|.
TGTGCCAGCAGCCTTTCGGATTCAGGGAATGAGCAGTTCTTC
CASSLSDSGNEQFF
>TRBJ1-2|TRBV29-1|.|TRBD1
TGCAGCGCTGGCGGGGGACAGGGTGACCGTGGCTACACCTTC
CSAGGGQGDRGYTF
>TRBJ2-7|TRBV20-1|few|TRBD1
TGCAGTGCTGGAAAACAGGGGGCCAACGAGCAGTACTTC
CSAGKQGANEQYF
>TRBJ2-1|TRBV12-3/TRBV12-4|.|.
TGTGCCAGCAGTTTAGCTGCTAAGGGTAGCTACAATGAGCAGTTCTTC
CASSLAAKGSYNEQFF
>TRBJ2-1|TRBV15|.|TRBD2
TGTGCCACCAGCAGAGGAATTTCGGCTAGCGGGAGTGTTAGTGAGCAGTTCTTC
CATSRGISASGSVSEQFF
>TRBJ2-3|TRBV5-1|.|TRBD2
TGCGCCAGCAGCACGACTAGCAAAGGTGTGGATACGCAGTATTTT
CASSTTSKGVDTQYF
>TRBJ1-4|TRBV4-2|.|.
TGTGCCAGCAGCCAAGATCTGACCATTAATGAAAAACTGTTTTTT
CASSQDLTINEKLFF
>TRBJ2-1|TRBV28|.|TRBD2
TGTGCCAGCAACTTTCTGGCGGGAGGAACCAATGAGCAGTTCTTC
CASNFLAGGTNEQFF
>TRBJ2-5|TRBV12-3/TRBV12-4|few|TRBD1
TGTGCCAGCAGTCCAGGGGGGACAGGGGAGGGCAAAGAGACCCAGTACTTC
CASSPGGTGEGKETQYF
>TRBJ1-5|TRBV2|.|.
TGTGCCAGCAGAGATAACGAACGAGGGCAGCCCCAGCATTTT
CASRDNERGQPQHF
>TRBJ1-2|TRBV7-2|.|.
TGTGCCAGCAGCTTAGCTTCGCCAGAAAACTATGGCTACACCTTC
CASSLASPENYGYTF
>TRBJ2-3|TRBV5-1|few|TRBD2
TGCGCCAGCAGCTTGACTAGCGGGGTTAGCACAGATACGCAGTATTTT
CASSLTSGVSTDTQYF
>TRBJ1-5|TRBV28|.|.
TGTGCCAGCAGTTTTGGGGGAAAGGCCAATCAGCCCCAGCATTTT
CASSFGGKANQPQHF
>TRBJ2-7|TRBV5-1|few|.
TGCGCCAGCAGCTTGGAGGGGGACAAAACTACCTACGAGCAGTACTTC
CASSLEGDKTTYEQYF
>TRBJ1-3|TRBV4-2|.|.
TGTGCCAGCAGGCAGCATCAAGCCGGGGCGGGAAACACCATATATTTT
CASRQHQAGAGNTIYF
>TRBJ2-1|TRBV7-3|.|TRBD2
TGTGCCAGCAGCTTAAGCTCGCGGGGGGGCGAGCAGTTCTTC
CASSLSSRGGEQFF
>TRBJ1-2|TRBV28|.|.
TGTGCCAGCAATTACACCGGCTATGGCTACACCTTC
CASNYTGYGYTF
>TRBJ2-6|TRBV11-2|.|TRBD2
TGTGCCAGCAGCCGGGGTTGGAACTGGACTAGCGGATCTGGGGCCAACGTCCTGACTTTC
CASSRGWNWTSGSGANVLTF
>TRBJ2-3|TRBV7-2|few|TRBD2
TGTGCCAGCAGCTTAGGGGCAACTAGCGGGAGGATCACAGATACGCAGTATTTT
CASSLGATSGRITDTQYF
>TRBJ2-5|TRBV20-1|many|.
TGCAGTGCTCTAGCCCCTGGCGGGAATAGAGAGACCCAGTACTTC
CSALAPGGNRETQYF
>TRBJ2-7|TRBV29-1|many|TRBD1
TGCAGCGTTGTGGGACAGGGCTTTTACGAGCAGTACTTC
CSVVGQGFYEQYF
>TRBJ2-5|TRBV20-1|.|.
TGCAGTGCTAGAATGATTTCCCAAGAGGCCCAGTACTTC
CSARMISQEAQYF